This section outlines one TCR beta chain sequence together with its context. What it binds is unknown. This entry is derived from a study of shared clonotypes between healthy human individuals. Study-wide results and limits: What limited the represented genetic and exposure-history diversity was the small number of donors.

CD8 cells regarded as naive lacked CD45RO, were positively chosen for CCR7, and omitted terminally differentiated effector memory CD45RA+ cells. The assay was immunoSEQ multiplex PCR, and TCRdb's table has in-frame clones only and misses some. The sample consists of a few hundred thousand clones, around 95% of them appearing once. The CDR3 runs 14 residues. V lost 2 bases and J lost 4, with 15 bases in between. The germline V gene encodes CDR1 GTSNPN and CDR2 SVGIG (reference sequence). This TCR came from a woman in her twenties or thirties in good health. The chain couples TRBV30 to TRBJ2-7; D gene unclear. Sequences were obtained from naive CD8+ T cells sorted from blood. Here the CDR3 reads CAWSLGSPGYEQYF. In nucleotides, the CDR3 is TGTGCCTGGAGTCTCGGGTCCCCAGGTTACGAGCAGTACTTC.